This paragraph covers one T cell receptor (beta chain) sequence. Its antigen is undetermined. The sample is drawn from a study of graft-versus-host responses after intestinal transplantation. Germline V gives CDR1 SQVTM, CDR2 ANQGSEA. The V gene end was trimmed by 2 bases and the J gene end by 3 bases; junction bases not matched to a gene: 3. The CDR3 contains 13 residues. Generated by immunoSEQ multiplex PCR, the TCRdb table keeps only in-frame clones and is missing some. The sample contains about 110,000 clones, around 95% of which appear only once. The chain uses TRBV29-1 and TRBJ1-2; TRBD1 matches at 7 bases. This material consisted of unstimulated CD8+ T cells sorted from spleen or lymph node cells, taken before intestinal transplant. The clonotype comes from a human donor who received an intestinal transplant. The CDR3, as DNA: TGCAGCGTTGAAAGTAGGGGGCACTATGGCTACACCTTC. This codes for CSVESRGHYGYTF.